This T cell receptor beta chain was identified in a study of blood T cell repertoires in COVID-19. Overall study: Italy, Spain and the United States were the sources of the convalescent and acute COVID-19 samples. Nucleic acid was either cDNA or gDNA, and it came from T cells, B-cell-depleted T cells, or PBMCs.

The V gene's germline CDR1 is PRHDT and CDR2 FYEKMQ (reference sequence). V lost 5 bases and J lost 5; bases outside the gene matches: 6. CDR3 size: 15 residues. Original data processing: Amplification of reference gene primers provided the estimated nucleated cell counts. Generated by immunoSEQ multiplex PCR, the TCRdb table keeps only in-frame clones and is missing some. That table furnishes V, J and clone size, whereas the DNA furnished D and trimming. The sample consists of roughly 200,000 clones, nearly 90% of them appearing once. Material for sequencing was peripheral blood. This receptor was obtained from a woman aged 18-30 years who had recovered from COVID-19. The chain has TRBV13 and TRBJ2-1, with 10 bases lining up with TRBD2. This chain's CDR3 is CASSERLAGHNEQFF. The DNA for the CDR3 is TGTGCCAGCAGCGAAAGACTAGCGGGCCACAATGAGCAGTTCTTC.